A selection of T cell receptor beta chains follows, all from one sample in a study of response to subunit inactivated influenza vaccine. TCRdb re-called the RT-PCR reads with MiXCR, one entry per CDR3 protein. The sample holds about 500,000 distinct CDR3 sequences, approximately 15% seen once. The sequences come from CD4+ T cells sorted from PBMCs, collected less than 30 months after vaccination. The origin of the receptors is a man between 50 and 75 years old who received an inactivated influenza vaccine. CDR3s include the opening cysteine and the closing phenylalanine or tryptophan. Each record gives: V gene, clone size, D gene, J gene, CDR3 DNA, CDR3 protein. The D gene is left open where the match is weak. Clone sizes are given selectively: once, few, many, or a class where the clone is expanded.

>TRBV3-1|-|-|TRBJ2-5
TGTGCCAGCAGCCAAGCGAGAATCGGGGAGGAGACCCAGTACTTC
CASSQARIGEETQYF
>TRBV28|-|-|TRBJ1-1
TGTGCCAGCAGTCTGGGCCTTCGGGGAGCTTTCTTT
CASSLGLRGAFF
>TRBV10-3|-|TRBD2|TRBJ2-1
TGTGCCACCGGGACTAGCGGAGATTACAATGAGCAGTTCTTC
CATGTSGDYNEQFF
>TRBV6-5|many|-|TRBJ2-5
TGTGCCAGCACTTCGACAGGCCCCCAAGAGACCCAGTACTTC
CASTSTGPQETQYF
>TRBV3-1|many|-|TRBJ2-1
TGTGCCAGCAGCCAATCACCCCTTTCCAATGAGCAGTTCTTC
CASSQSPLSNEQFF
>TRBV5-1|-|TRBD1|TRBJ1-6
TGCGCCAGCAGCGCAACCGGGACAGGAATTAATTCACCCCTCCACTTT
CASSATGTGINSPLHF
>TRBV6-1|few|-|TRBJ2-7
TGTGCCAGCAGTGAATCTAACCGCGGCGAGCAGTACTTC
CASSESNRGEQYF
>TRBV6-1|-|-|TRBJ2-2
TGTGCCAGCAGTCGCTTGGTAGGGACCGGGGAGCTGTTTTTT
CASSRLVGTGELFF
>TRBV10-3|many|TRBD2|TRBJ2-7
TGTGCCATCAGTGAGGGGGGGGGACTAGTTCGGAGCTCCTACGAGCAGTACTTC
CAISEGGGLVRSSYEQYF
>TRBV10-3|-|-|TRBJ2-2
-
CAIRRGRGQANTGELFFF
>TRBV3-1|few|-|TRBJ2-7
TGTGCCAGCAGCCAAGGCCATCTAATCTACGAGCAGTACTTC
CASSQGHLIYEQYF
>TRBV5-8|few|-|TRBJ2-7
TGTGCCAGCAGCCCACTATACCGGGCCAACTACGAGCAGTACTTC
CASSPLYRANYEQYF
>TRBV7-2|few|TRBD1|TRBJ1-5
TGTGCCAGCAGCTTGGGACAGGGGGGCAATAGCAATCAGCCCCAGCATTTT
CASSLGQGGNSNQPQHF
>TRBV6-6|few|-|TRBJ1-1
TGTGCCAGCAAGGTTATTTCGGACAGTGAAGCTTTCTTT
CASKVISDSEAFF
>TRBV5-1|few|-|TRBJ1-1
TGCGCCAGCAGCTTGAGTTGGGTGAACACTGAAGCTTTCTTT
CASSLSWVNTEAFF
>TRBV30|few|-|TRBJ1-5
TGTGCCTGGAGTGTACGCAATAATCAGCCCCAGCATTTT
CAWSVRNNQPQHF
>TRBV4-2|few|TRBD2|TRBJ2-2
TGTGCCAGCAGCCAGAGGACTAGTCCCACCGGGGAGCTGTTTTTT
CASSQRTSPTGELFF
>TRBV6-2/TRBV6-3|few|-|TRBJ2-7
TGTGCCAGCAGTTCCCTCGGTGGGGGGCGCCACGAGCAGTACTTC
CASSSLGGGRHEQYF
>TRBV5-4|-|TRBD2|TRBJ2-5
TGTGCCAGCAGCCTCAGCAGAGCTAGCGGGGGGTGGGAGACCCAGTACTTC
CASSLSRASGGWETQYF
>TRBV29-1|many|TRBD2|TRBJ2-3
TGCAGCGTTGTAGCGGGAGGCCGCACAGATACGCAGTATTTT
CSVVAGGRTDTQYF
>TRBV20-1|few|TRBD1|TRBJ1-4
TGCAGTGCCCACGGACAGGGGGCTGGTGAAAAACTGTTTTTT
CSAHGQGAGEKLFF
>TRBV27|few|-|TRBJ2-3
TGTGCCAGCAGTCCCCGTCCCCGGGGCCTAGATACGCAGTATTTT
CASSPRPRGLDTQYF
>TRBV4-3|-|-|TRBJ2-2
TGCGCCAGCAGCCAAGATTCTACAAACACCGGGGAGCTGTTTTTT
CASSQDSTNTGELFF
>TRBV15|many|-|TRBJ2-2
TGTGCCACCAAAAGAGGGATGAACACCGGGGAGCTGTTTTTT
CATKRGMNTGELFF
>TRBV20-1|-|TRBD2|TRBJ2-1
TGCAGTGCTAGGTTAGCGGGTCTGTCCTACAATGAGCAGTTCTTC
CSARLAGLSYNEQFF
>TRBV5-5|many|-|TRBJ2-3
TGTGCCAGCAGCTTGGATCTCGTAGATACGCAGTATTTT
CASSLDLVDTQYF
>TRBV10-2|few|TRBD2|TRBJ2-4
TGCGCCAGCAGTGCCCTAGCGGGGGGGCCAGAAAACATTCAGTACTTC
CASSALAGGPENIQYF
>TRBV7-6|-|-|TRBJ1-6
TGTGCCAGCAGCCAGACGGGCCCCTGTAATTCACCCCTCCACTTT
CASSQTGPCNSPLHF
>TRBV7-2|-|TRBD1|TRBJ2-7
TGTGCCAGCAGCGACGGGACAGGGGGCTCCTACGAGCAGTACTTC
CASSDGTGGSYEQYF
>TRBV20-1|-|-|TRBJ2-7
TGCAGTGCTAGAGAAGGTGACGAGCAGTACTTC
CSAREGDEQYF
>TRBV12-3/TRBV12-4|-|-|TRBJ2-3
TGTGCCAGCAGTTCAAGAACTCGCACAGATACGCAGTATTTT
CASSSRTRTDTQYF
>TRBV5-5|-|TRBD1|TRBJ2-2
TGTGCCAGCAGCGCCCAGGGGGCTAACGGGGAGCTGTTTTTT
CASSAQGANGELFF
>TRBV2|-|-|TRBJ2-7
TGTGCCAGCAGTGTTGACAGCTACGAGCAGTACTTC
CASSVDSYEQYF
>TRBV20-1|-|-|TRBJ2-1
TGCAGTGCCCCCCGCGACTATTACAATGAGCAGTTCTTC
CSAPRDYYNEQFF
>TRBV20-1|few|-|TRBJ2-1
TGCAGTGCTGGCCGGGGGCCCTTCTACAATGAGCAGTTCTTC
CSAGRGPFYNEQFF